The 28 T cell receptor beta chains listed next were all sequenced from one sample in a study of blood T cell repertoires in COVID-19. TCRdb's copy holds only in-frame clones and misses some; the assay was immunoSEQ multiplex PCR. Of a few hundred thousand clones in the sample, about 85% were seen once. The sequencing input was peripheral blood. The receptor set was obtained from an elderly woman with COVID-19, enrolled during active disease.

The V and J genes are TRBV3-1 (or the pseudogene TRBV3-2) and TRBJ1-3; D might be TRBD1 (6 bases). Germline V lookup: CDR1 LGHDT, CDR2 YNNKEL (reference sequence). V lost 4 bases, J lost 0 bases, and 19 bases lay in between. The CDR3 sequence is 18 residues long. CDR3 sequence reads: CASSPRAGAPSSGNTIYF. DNA of the CDR3: TGTGCCAGCAGCCCGCGGGCAGGGGCTCCGAGCTCTGGAAACACCATATATTTT.

This sequence joins TRBV10-1 and TRBJ2-5, with 8 bases that match TRBD2. Trimming cost V 3 bases and J 0 bases; bases outside gene matches: 3. This CDR3 comprises 15 residues. CDR1 and CDR2 (germline): WNHNN, SYGVQD (reference sequence). The CDR3 nucleotides are TGCGCCAGCAGTGACCAGCGGGGGAACCAAGAGACCCAGTACTTC. This codes for CASSDQRGNQETQYF.

The chain recombines TRBV28 with TRBJ1-3, with 7 bases that match TRBD1. Per the germline V gene, CDR1 is MDHEN and CDR2 is SYDVKM. The V gene end was trimmed by 6 bases and the J gene end by 10 bases; junction bases not matched to a gene: 9. The CDR3 length is 13 residues. CDR3: CASRRGPGGTIYF. The CDR3 DNA reads TGTGCCAGCAGGAGGGGGCCGGGAGGGACCATATATTTT.

This chain joins TRBV5-1 and TRBJ2-7, with TRBD1 identical over 8 bases. The J segment lost 5 bases and the V segment lost 3 bases, leaving 1 base of the junction unmatched. In germline, CDR1 is SGHRS, CDR2 YFSETQ. CDR3 length equals 12 residues. This CDR3 is CASSSDRDEQYF. In nucleotides, the CDR3 is TGCGCCAGCAGCTCGGACAGGGACGAGCAGTACTTC.

This rearrangement joins TRBV19 to TRBJ1-5; TRBD1 aligns across 8 bases. CDR1 is LNHDA and CDR2 is SQIVND in the germline V gene (reference sequence). The CDR3 length is 16 residues. V gave up 7 bases and J gave up 6 bases; unmatched junction bases: 14. The CDR3 DNA reads as TGTGCCAGTACCAACTACCCAGGGGGCGATTTTCAGCCCCAGCATTTT. Its translation: CASTNYPGGDFQPQHF.

This clone was observed once. This chain links TRBV28 with TRBJ2-4; possibly TRBD1 for D (6 bases). Germline assignment: CDR1 MDHEN and CDR2 SYDVKM. CDR3 size: 16 residues. Trimming took off 5 bases at V and 2 bases at J, with 16 bases between the two ends. The CDR3 sequence is CASSLTGLGTKNIQYF. DNA for the CDR3: TGTGCCAGCAGTCTAACAGGGCTAGGGACCAAAAACATTCAGTACTTC.

This chain uses TRBV5-1 with TRBJ1-4; D is possibly TRBD1 (5 bases). Germline assignment: CDR1 SGHRS and CDR2 YFSETQ. The germline V and J ends were trimmed by 4 bases and 3 bases, with 10 bases remaining between them. This CDR3 spans 14 amino acids. The CDR3 loop is CASSTGQPNEKLFF. CDR3 nucleotides: TGCGCCAGCAGCACCGGACAACCTAATGAAAAACTGTTTTTT.

The V and J genes are TRBV5-4 and TRBJ1-2, with 9 bases that match TRBD1. The V segment lost 3 bases and the J segment 2 bases; nucleotides outside the gene matches: 8. Germline V lookup: CDR1 SGHNT, CDR2 YYREEE (reference sequence). This CDR3 is 16 amino acids long. CDR3 loop: CASSSSTGGRNYGYTF. CDR3 bases: TGTGCCAGCAGCTCCTCCACAGGGGGCAGAAACTATGGCTACACCTTC.

This clone was counted once. The chain employs TRBV6-6 and TRBJ2-3, with 7 bases identical to TRBD1. The V segment lost 6 bases and the J segment 1 base; nucleotides outside the gene matches: 1. The CDR3 has 13 amino acids. Germline CDR1 is MNHNY and CDR2 is SVGAGI (reference sequence). The CDR3 spells CASRTGGTDTQYF. In DNA, the CDR3 is TGTGCCAGCAGAACAGGGGGCACAGATACGCAGTATTTT.

This chain joins TRBV2 and TRBJ1-5; a weak D match, TRBD1 (5 bases). V was shortened by 4 bases and J by 9 bases, with 16 bases between the two germline ends. There are 14 residues in the CDR3. The germline V gene has CDR1 SNHLY and CDR2 FYNNEI. The CDR3 sequence: CASSVGGSGGPQHF. The CDR3, as DNA: TGTGCCAGCAGTGTGGGGGGGTCCGGGGGGCCCCAGCATTTT.

The J gene is TRBJ2-1, the V gene TRBV28, with 7 positions matching TRBD2. Germline V gene lookup returns CDR1 MDHEN and CDR2 SYDVKM. The CDR3 runs 16 residues. V was pared by 6 bases and J by 8 bases, with 16 bases of the junction left unmatched. CDR3 protein: CASRPPGRAGSDEQFF. CDR3 in DNA: TGTGCCAGCAGACCGCCGGGGAGGGCTGGGAGCGATGAGCAGTTCTTC.

This clone was observed a handful of times. The V call is TRBV29-1, the J call TRBJ2-7; 8 positions match TRBD1. The CDR3 has 15 amino acids. V shed 5 bases and J 5 bases; nucleotides not matched to a gene: 14. Germline V gene lookup returns CDR1 SQVTM and CDR2 ANQGSEA. The CDR3, as DNA: TGCAGCGTTAACGGACAGGGTTCCCGTTCGGACGAGCAGTACTTC. Protein product: CSVNGQGSRSDEQYF.

The V call is TRBV5-1, the J call TRBJ1-4; weak D call: TRBD1 (5 bases). CDR1 is SGHRS, CDR2 YFSETQ, per germline. The V end was cut by 4 bases, the J end by 3 bases, with 13 bases between. The CDR3 length is 15 residues. As DNA, the CDR3 is TGCGCCAGCAGCAACCGACAGCTATCTAATGAAAAACTGTTTTTT. The encoded protein is CASSNRQLSNEKLFF.

This clone has a single count. This chain uses TRBV28 with TRBJ1-1; D remains unclear. This CDR3 has 11 amino acids. The germline gives CDR1 MDHEN, CDR2 SYDVKM. V lost 2 bases and J lost 8, with 6 bases in between. The chain's CDR3 is CASSLSREAFF. The CDR3 region has the DNA TGTGCCAGCAGTTTAAGCAGGGAAGCTTTCTTT.

This chain connects TRBV18 to TRBJ1-2; D is uncertain. Germline CDR1 KGHSH, CDR2 LQKENI. The CDR3 is 15 amino acids. V shed 1 base and J shed 3 bases, with 12 bases lying between them. The CDR3 region has the DNA TGTGCCAGCTCACCACTAACAGCTATAGACTATGGCTACACCTTC. Translation: CASSPLTAIDYGYTF.

The sample holds one count of this clone. The genes are TRBV28 and TRBJ2-3; 12 bases match TRBD2. CDR3 size: 20 residues. V was clipped by 2 bases and J by 4 bases; unmatched bases: 16. Per the germline V gene, CDR1 is MDHEN and CDR2 is SYDVKM. The CDR3 reads CASSLRASGGAMTFADTQYF. The CDR3 DNA reads as TGTGCCAGCAGTTTACGGGCTAGCGGGGGGGCTATGACATTTGCAGATACGCAGTATTTT.

In this sample, this clone turned up a few times. The gene calls are TRBV3-1 (or the pseudogene TRBV3-2) and TRBJ1-2; possible D gene TRBD1, 5 bases. Germline loops: CDR1 LGHDT, CDR2 YNNKEL (reference sequence). V was pared by 4 bases and J by 2 bases, with 11 bases between. This CDR3 contains 14 residues. In DNA form, the CDR3 reads TGTGCCAGCAGCCGCGGTGGGGGGAACTATGGCTACACCTTC. This translates into CASSRGGGNYGYTF.

This chain uses TRBV10-3 with TRBJ2-1, with a weak D call TRBD2 (5 bases). V lost 6 bases to trimming and J lost 8 bases, with 17 bases between them. The CDR3 loop spans 14 amino acids. The germline CDR1 and CDR2 sequences are ENHRY and SYGVKD. The DNA of the CDR3 is TGTGCCATCAGGAGGAGCGGAACCGGAGATGAGCAGTTCTTC. Amino acids: CAIRRSGTGDEQFF.

The chain has TRBV6-5 and TRBJ2-1, with TRBD2 as a possible D gene (5 bases). The V end lost 2 bases, the J end lost 11 bases, and 13 bases lay between the germline ends. CDR3 size: 13 residues. CDR1 and CDR2 from the germline V gene are MNHEY and SVGAGI. The CDR3 loop reads CASSYPPAGKQFF. CDR3 DNA: TGTGCCAGCAGTTACCCTCCAGCCGGGAAGCAGTTCTTC.

This CDR3 reads CASRAGQGRLFF. CDR3 DNA sequence: TGTGCCAGCAGAGCAGGACAGGGAAGACTGTTTTTT. The chain links TRBV6-6 to TRBJ1-4, with TRBD1 identical over 8 bases. The CDR3 is 12 residues long. J gave up 13 bases and V 6 bases, and 7 bases lay outside the gene matches. Per the germline V gene, CDR1 is MNHNY and CDR2 is SVGAGI (reference sequence).

In nucleotides, the CDR3 is TGTGCCAGCAGTGTTGGAGTAGCGGCCACAGATACGCAGTATTTT. It translates to CASSVGVAATDTQYF. V usage is TRBV6-4 and J usage is TRBJ2-3; tentative D call: TRBD2 (6 bases). Germline lookup yields CDR1 MRHNA and CDR2 SNTAGT. This CDR3 is 15 amino acids long. V lost 4 bases and J lost 2, with 13 bases in between.

This chain uses TRBV25-1 with TRBJ1-1; D possibly corresponds to TRBD1 (5 bases). The V end was cut by 7 bases, the J end by 4 bases, with 10 bases between. Germline V CDR1 and CDR2: MGHDK, SYGVNS. The CDR3 sequence is 12 residues long. The DNA of the CDR3 is TGTGCCAGCAAGGGAGGGGTCACTGAAGCTTTCTTT. Amino acids: CASKGGVTEAFF.

The chain is built from TRBV7-2 and TRBJ1-1, with TRBD1 matching over 7 bases. The CDR3 covers 14 residues. The germline CDR1 and CDR2 sequences are SGHTA and FQGNSA. V lost 5 bases and J lost 1; bases outside the gene matches: 4. CDR3 coding DNA: TGTGCCAGCAGCCTTGACAGGGCGAACACTGAAGCTTTCTTT. Translation: CASSLDRANTEAFF.

This rearrangement joins TRBV19 to TRBJ1-5; 11 bases agree with TRBD1. CDR3 length: 17 residues. CDR1 is LNHDA and CDR2 is SQIVND in the germline V gene (reference sequence). V trimming: 6 bases; J trimming: 1 base; junction bases outside the gene matches: 8. The CDR3 DNA reads TGTGCCAGTAGCCCCGGACAGGGGGCTAAGAGCAATCAGCCCCAGCATTTT. This encodes CASSPGQGAKSNQPQHF.

This clone appeared a few times. The chain has TRBV28 and TRBJ1-5; TRBD1 aligns across 7 bases. The CDR3 is 13 residues long. Germline CDR1 and CDR2: MDHEN and SYDVKM. The V segment lost 6 bases and the J segment 5 bases; nucleotides outside the gene matches: 4. CDR3 sequence reads: CASRTGAYQPQHF. CDR3 sequence (DNA): TGTGCCAGCAGAACAGGGGCATATCAGCCCCAGCATTTT.

This chain connects TRBV4-3 to TRBJ2-3; 8 bases match TRBD2. The CDR3 is 15 residues long. From germline, CDR1 is LGHNA and CDR2 YSLEER. The ends lost 0 bases at V and 2 bases at J; junction bases unmatched: 1. The chain's CDR3 is CASSQELADTDTQYF. CDR3 DNA: TGCGCCAGCAGCCAAGAACTAGCGGACACAGATACGCAGTATTTT.

This sequence joins TRBV7-9 and TRBJ1-2; TRBD1 matches 9 bases. The germline V gene has CDR1 SEHNR and CDR2 FQNEAQ (reference sequence). The CDR3 extends over 15 amino acids. Unmatched junction bases numbered 6, after V lost 3 bases and J lost 4 bases. In nucleotides, the CDR3 is TGTGCCAGCAGCTTGGAACCGGGACAGGGCTATGGCTACACCTTC. It specifies CASSLEPGQGYGYTF.

The chain's CDR3 is CASSLEGGGLDQPQHF. CDR3 nucleotides: TGCGCCAGCAGCTTGGAAGGAGGGGGCCTGGATCAGCCCCAGCATTTT. The gene calls are TRBV5-1 and TRBJ1-5; 7 bases map to TRBD1. This CDR3 is built from 16 residues. J was trimmed by 5 bases and V by 0 bases; bases with no gene match: 8. Germline V lookup: CDR1 SGHRS, CDR2 YFSETQ.